Each of the 13 T cell receptor beta chains below was sequenced from the same sample in a study of OX40 agonist ivuxolimab in advanced cancers. TCRdb's table, derived via immunoSEQ multiplex PCR, lists solely in-frame clones and lacks some. Of some 70,000 clones in the sample, more than 75% were seen once. The starting material was CD4+ or CD8+ T cells sorted from blood, obtained in a trial of the OX40 agonist ivuxolimab. Source of these receptors: an adult with an advanced solid tumor such as melanoma, head and neck, liver or kidney cancer.

The chain recombines TRBV28 with TRBJ2-2; D is perhaps TRBD2 (5 bases). V lost 5 bases and J 6 bases, leaving 10 bases between the germline ends. Germline lookup yields CDR1 MDHEN and CDR2 SYDVKM. This CDR3 contains 13 residues. The CDR3 loop reads CASSREYSGELFF. The CDR3 DNA reads TGTGCCAGCAGTAGGGAGTACTCCGGGGAGCTGTTTTTT.

J is TRBJ1-2 and V is TRBV28; 10 bases are shared with TRBD1. The CDR3 sequence is 14 residues long. With V trimmed by 3 bases and J by 7 bases, 5 bases remained unmatched. Germline CDR1 MDHEN, CDR2 SYDVKM. In nucleotides, the CDR3 is TGTGCCAGCAGTTTCCCGACAGGGGGCTCTGGCTACACCTTC. It is translated as CASSFPTGGSGYTF.

The rearrangement joins TRBV11-2 to TRBJ1-2; perhaps TRBD1 as D (6 bases). The germline CDR1 and CDR2 sequences are SGHAT and FQNNGV. The CDR3 runs 15 residues. V was clipped by 5 bases and J by 5 bases, with 18 bases between them. CDR3: CASSPIMGRGYGYTF. CDR3 nucleotide sequence: TGTGCCAGCAGCCCGATTATGGGAAGGGGGTATGGCTACACCTTC.

This chain connects TRBV4-3 to TRBJ2-3; TRBD1 is a possible D gene (6 bases). The CDR3 is made up of 13 amino acids. The germline gives CDR1 LGHNA, CDR2 YSLEER. V lost 0 bases, J lost 5 bases, and 6 bases lay in between. Here the CDR3 reads CASSQEGGDTQYF. The CDR3 DNA reads TGCGCCAGCAGCCAAGAAGGGGGAGATACGCAGTATTTT.

This clone was counted a few times. The rearrangement uses TRBV6-1 and TRBJ1-3; no clear D gene. This CDR3 region has 13 residues. Germline V lookup: CDR1 MNHNS, CDR2 SASEGT. Trimming pared 3 bases from V and 4 bases from J, leaving 7 bases between. CDR3 protein: CASSESQGNTIYF. The DNA of the CDR3 is TGTGCCAGCAGTGAGTCCCAGGGAAACACCATATATTTT.

The genes are TRBV7-8 and TRBJ1-5, with D maybe TRBD1 (5 bases). The CDR3 loop spans 14 amino acids. Germline CDR1 and CDR2: SGHVS and FQNEAQ. The CDR3 DNA sequence: TGTGCAGTTGGGGCAGCATATAGCAATCAGCCCCAGCATTTT. Amino acids: CAVGAAYSNQPQHF.

The chain employs TRBV28 and TRBJ1-6; 8 bases map to TRBD1. Germline V lookup: CDR1 MDHEN, CDR2 SYDVKM. The CDR3 contains 16 residues. V gave up 5 bases and J gave up 7 bases; unmatched junction bases: 10. Here the CDR3 reads CASSTPLDRVNSPLHF. DNA of the CDR3: TGTGCCAGCAGTACCCCTCTGGACAGGGTGAATTCACCCCTCCACTTT.

V and J are TRBV7-9 and TRBJ2-5; TRBD1 agrees at 8 bases. Germline V gene data show CDR1 as SEHNR and CDR2 as FQNEAQ (reference sequence). The V and J ends lost 3 bases and 1 base, in that order; junction bases with no gene match: 10. The length of the CDR3 is 17 residues. The CDR3 reads CASSFNQGAAGQETQYF. The CDR3 DNA reads TGTGCCAGCAGCTTCAACCAGGGGGCGGCGGGCCAAGAGACCCAGTACTTC.

The V and J genes are TRBV19 and TRBJ1-2, with 8 bases lining up with TRBD1. The V segment lost 11 bases and the J segment 4 bases; nucleotides outside the gene matches: 21. CDR1 and CDR2 (germline): LNHDA, SQIVND (reference sequence). CDR3 size: 17 residues. This CDR3 reads CAGPNSGTGPPPYGYTF. The CDR3 DNA reads as TGTGCCGGTCCGAATTCCGGGACAGGTCCCCCACCCTATGGCTACACCTTC.

The chain links TRBV5-4 to TRBJ1-6; D may be TRBD1 (5 bases). Trimming removed 0 bases from V and 11 bases from J, with 12 bases in between. The CDR3 contains 14 residues. Germline V lookup: CDR1 SGHNT, CDR2 YYREEE (reference sequence). Here the CDR3 reads CASSLAGRDAPLHF. The CDR3 region has the DNA TGTGCCAGCAGCTTGGCGGGCAGGGATGCACCCCTCCACTTT.

The gene calls are TRBV23-1 and TRBJ2-7; perhaps TRBD2 as D (6 bases). TRBV23-1 is an ORF; its function is uncertain. The CDR3 has 14 residues. V gave up 0 bases and J gave up 3 bases, with 9 bases separating them. CDR3 region: CASSQSSGGYEQYF. For the CDR3, the DNA is TGCGCCAGCAGTCAATCTAGCGGTGGCTACGAGCAGTACTTC.

This clone was detected a few times. The CDR3 DNA reads TGTGCCAGCAGCTTAGCTCCCCCCATGCAGGGGGCTTATACTGAAGCTTTCTTT. Translated, it gives CASSLAPPMQGAYTEAFF. The chain couples TRBV7-6 to TRBJ1-1; 8 positions match TRBD1. The germline V gene has CDR1 SGHVS and CDR2 FNYEAQ. The CDR3 runs 18 residues. The V and J ends lost 0 bases and 5 bases, in that order; junction bases with no gene match: 14.

The chain combines TRBV5-4 with TRBJ2-1, with 8 bases matching TRBD1. The CDR3 consists of 16 residues. The trim removed 2 bases at V and 4 bases at J, leaving 8 bases unmatched. The germline gives CDR1 SGHNT, CDR2 YYREEE (reference sequence). The CDR3: CASSFQGAYLYNEQFF. In DNA form, the CDR3 reads TGTGCCAGCAGCTTTCAGGGGGCGTACTTATACAATGAGCAGTTCTTC.